This T cell receptor beta chain emerged from a study of CD8 T cells in Susac syndrome. An amount of RNA that ranged from roughly 0.45 to 1 ug was reverse transcribed with random hexamers. Amplification of TCR beta CDR3 was carried out by immunoSEQ multiplex PCR, which covered 54 Vbeta and 13 Jbeta segments. TCRdb re-called the immunoSEQ multiplex PCR reads through MiXCR, storing one row per CDR3 protein. The sample lists about 300,000 distinct CDR3 sequences, roughly 85% occurring once. The CDR3 sequence is 15 residues long. Germline CDR1 LGHNA, CDR2 YSLEER. Trimming shortened V by 4 bases and J by 5 bases, and 17 bases separated the two germline ends. TCR beta was sequenced from blood CD8+ and CD4+ T cells. The multiple sclerosis control cohort comprised treatment-naive individuals presenting with stable or active relapsing-remitting disease. CD8+ and CD4+ T cells were negatively isolated; TEMRA cells were FACS-enriched.

This rearrangement joins TRBV4-3 to TRBJ1-1; TRBD1 might be the D (5 bases). The receptor's source is a human donor with multiple sclerosis. The sample was CD8+ T cells from PBMCs. The CDR3 DNA reads TGCGCCAGCAGCCCGGGCGCGGGGGTACAAACTGAAGCTTTCTTT. This sequence encodes CASSPGAGVQTEAFF.